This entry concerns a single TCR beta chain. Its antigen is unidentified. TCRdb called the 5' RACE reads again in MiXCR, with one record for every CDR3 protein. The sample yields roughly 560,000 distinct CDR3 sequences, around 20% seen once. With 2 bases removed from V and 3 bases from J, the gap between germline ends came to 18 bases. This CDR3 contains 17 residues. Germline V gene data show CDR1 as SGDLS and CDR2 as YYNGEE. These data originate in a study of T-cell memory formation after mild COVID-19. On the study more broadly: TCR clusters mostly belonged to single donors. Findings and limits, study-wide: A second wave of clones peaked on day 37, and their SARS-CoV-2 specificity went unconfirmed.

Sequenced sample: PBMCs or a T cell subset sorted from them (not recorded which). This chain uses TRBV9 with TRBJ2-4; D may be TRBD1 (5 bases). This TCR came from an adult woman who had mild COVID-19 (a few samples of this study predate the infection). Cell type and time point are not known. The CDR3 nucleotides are TGTGCCAGCAGCGTCGCCGGACAAGGATGGGGCAAAAACATTCAGTACTTC. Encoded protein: CASSVAGQGWGKNIQYF.